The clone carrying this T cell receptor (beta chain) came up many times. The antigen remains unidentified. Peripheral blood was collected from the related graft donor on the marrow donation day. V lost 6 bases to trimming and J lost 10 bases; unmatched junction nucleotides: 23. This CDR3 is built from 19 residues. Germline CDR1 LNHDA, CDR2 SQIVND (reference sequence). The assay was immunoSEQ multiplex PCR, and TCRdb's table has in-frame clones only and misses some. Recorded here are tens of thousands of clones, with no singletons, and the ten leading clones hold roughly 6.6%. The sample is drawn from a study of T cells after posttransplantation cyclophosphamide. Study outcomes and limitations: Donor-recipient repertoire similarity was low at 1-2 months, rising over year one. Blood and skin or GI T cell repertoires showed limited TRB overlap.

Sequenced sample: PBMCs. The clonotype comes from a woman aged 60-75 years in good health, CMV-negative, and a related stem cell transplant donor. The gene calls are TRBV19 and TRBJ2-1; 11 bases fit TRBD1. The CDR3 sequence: CASRRIQGQGGPGGPEQFF. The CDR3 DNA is TGTGCCAGTAGGAGGATCCAGGGACAGGGGGGACCAGGGGGCCCAGAGCAGTTCTTC.